This TCR beta chain was captured in a study of human T cells and chemical hapten exposure. Time point noted: patch test 1, 2 weeks after DPC sensitization. The treatment here: therapeutic diphenylcyclopropenone sensitization with weekly scalp DPC. The sample holds one count of this clonotype. V was clipped by 2 bases and J by 4 bases; unmatched bases: 12. Per germline, CDR1 MNHEY and CDR2 SVGAGI. The CDR3 has 17 residues. Each CDR3 protein is one row after TCRdb ran MiXCR on the RACE reads. This table holds some 380,000 distinct CDR3 sequences, approximately 4.4% found once. The chain links TRBV6-5 to TRBJ2-3; 7 nucleotides align to TRBD1. The receptor was derived from a woman aged 50 to 60 with alopecia areata. Some clones in this sample may be carry-over from other donors' samples. Material: whole blood, obtained in connection with sensitization to the hapten diphenylcyclopropenone (DPC). The CDR3 DNA follows: TGTGCCAGCAGTTACGGGGGTGGGACAGCTAGCTCAGATACGCAGTATTTT. It specifies CASSYGGGTASSDTQYF.